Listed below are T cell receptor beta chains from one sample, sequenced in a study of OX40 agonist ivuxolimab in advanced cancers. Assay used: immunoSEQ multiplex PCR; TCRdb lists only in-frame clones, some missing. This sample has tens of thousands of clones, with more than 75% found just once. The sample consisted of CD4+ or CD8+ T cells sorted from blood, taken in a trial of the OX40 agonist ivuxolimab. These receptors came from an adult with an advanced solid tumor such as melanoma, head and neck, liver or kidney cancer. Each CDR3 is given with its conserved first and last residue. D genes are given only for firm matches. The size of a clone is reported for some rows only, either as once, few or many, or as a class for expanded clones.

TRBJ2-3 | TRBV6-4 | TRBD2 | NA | CASSDSYSGGAADTQYF | TGTGCCAGCAGTGACTCGTATAGCGGGGGGGCCGCAGATACGCAGTATTTT
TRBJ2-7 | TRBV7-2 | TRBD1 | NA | CASSFDRGSEQYF | TGTGCCAGCAGCTTTGACAGGGGAAGCGAGCAGTACTTC
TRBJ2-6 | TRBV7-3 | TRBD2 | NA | CASSSLAGGANVLTF | TGCGCCAGCAGCTCCCTAGCGGGTGGGGCCAACGTCCTGACTTTC
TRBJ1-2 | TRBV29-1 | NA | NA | CSVESPGKGYTF | TGCAGCGTTGAATCCCCAGGGAAAGGCTACACCTTC
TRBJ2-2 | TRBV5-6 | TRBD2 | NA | CASSLRLAGGPRTGELFF | TGTGCCAGCAGCTTAAGACTAGCGGGAGGTCCTAGGACCGGGGAGCTGTTTTTT
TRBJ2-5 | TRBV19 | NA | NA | CASSISGETQYF | TGTGCCAGTAGTATTTCAGGGGAGACCCAGTACTTC
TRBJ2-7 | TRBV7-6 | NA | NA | CASSLNGVEQYF | TGTGCCAGCAGCTTAAATGGGGTCGAGCAGTACTTC
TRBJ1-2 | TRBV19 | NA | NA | CASSFLGPDNYGYTF | TGTGCCAGTAGTTTCCTCGGACCCGACAACTATGGCTACACCTTC
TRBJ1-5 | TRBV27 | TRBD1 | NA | CASSLHGTGEQPQHF | TGTGCCAGCAGTTTACACGGGACAGGGGAACAGCCCCAGCATTTT
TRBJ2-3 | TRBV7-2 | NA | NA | CASSLIGLGWEADTQYF | TGTGCCAGCAGCTTAATCGGTCTCGGGTGGGAGGCAGATACGCAGTATTTT
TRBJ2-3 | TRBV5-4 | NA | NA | CASSPPLRLAADTQYF | TGTGCCAGCAGCCCCCCCTTAAGACTGGCAGCAGATACGCAGTATTTT
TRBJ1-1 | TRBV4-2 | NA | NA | CASSQDVRGVTEAFF | TGTGCCAGCAGCCAAGATGTCCGGGGTGTCACTGAAGCTTTCTTT
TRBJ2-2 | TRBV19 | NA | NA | CASPSHTGELFF | TGTGCCAGTCCCTCCCACACCGGGGAGCTGTTTTTT
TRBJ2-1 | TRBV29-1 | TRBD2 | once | CSVGTSGGDEQFF | TGCAGCGTCGGGACTAGCGGCGGGGATGAGCAGTTCTTC
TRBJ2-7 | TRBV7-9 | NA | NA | CASRNREQYF | TGTGCCAGTCGGAACCGAGAGCAGTACTTC
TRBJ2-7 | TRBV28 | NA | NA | CAAGGGAYYEQYF | TGTGCCGCAGGGGGAGGGGCGTACTACGAGCAGTACTTC
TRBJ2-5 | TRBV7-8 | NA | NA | CASSLPPSARETQYF | TGTGCCAGCAGCCTTCCCCCCTCCGCTAGGGAGACCCAGTACTTC
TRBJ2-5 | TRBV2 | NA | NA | CASSEMRGRQETQYF | TGTGCCAGCAGTGAAATGCGTGGGAGGCAAGAGACCCAGTACTTC
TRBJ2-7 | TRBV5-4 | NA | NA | CASSQPFGAFYF | TGTGCCAGCAGCCAACCCTTTGGGGCTTTCTACTTC
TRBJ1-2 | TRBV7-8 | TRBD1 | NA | CASSFGTATTNYGYTF | TGTGCCAGCAGCTTCGGGACAGCTACTACTAACTATGGCTACACCTTC
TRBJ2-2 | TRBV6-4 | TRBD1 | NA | CASSRQGPGDTGELFF | TGTGCCAGCAGTCGACAGGGCCCAGGGGACACCGGGGAGCTGTTTTTT
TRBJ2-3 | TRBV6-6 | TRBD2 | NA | CASSYPGTSGTDTQYF | TGTGCCAGCAGTTACCCCGGGACTAGCGGCACAGATACGCAGTATTTT
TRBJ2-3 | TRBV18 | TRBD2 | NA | CASSLGLAGGTDTQYF | TGTGCCAGCTCCCTCGGACTAGCGGGGGGCACAGATACGCAGTATTTT
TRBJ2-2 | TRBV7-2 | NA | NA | CASSTSNTGELFF | TGTGCCAGCAGCACTTCGAACACCGGGGAGCTGTTTTTT
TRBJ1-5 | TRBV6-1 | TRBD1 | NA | CASSPGQANQPQHF | TGTGCCAGCAGCCCGGGACAGGCTAATCAGCCCCAGCATTTT
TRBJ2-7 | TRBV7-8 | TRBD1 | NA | CASSSGGWNEQYF | TGTGCCAGCAGCTCAGGGGGTTGGAACGAGCAGTACTTC
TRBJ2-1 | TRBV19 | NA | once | CASSSHSANNEQFF | TGTGCCAGTAGTTCCCATAGCGCCAACAATGAGCAGTTCTTC
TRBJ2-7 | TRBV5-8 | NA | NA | CASSLGRAAGIGEQYF | TGTGCCAGCAGCTTGGGAAGAGCGGCAGGGATAGGCGAGCAGTACTTC
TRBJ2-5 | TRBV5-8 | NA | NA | CASSLVAGETQYF | TGTGCCAGCAGCTTAGTGGCGGGAGAGACCCAGTACTTC
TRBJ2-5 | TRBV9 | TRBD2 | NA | CASSARIAGAQETQYF | TGTGCCAGCAGCGCCCGAATAGCGGGGGCCCAAGAGACCCAGTACTTC
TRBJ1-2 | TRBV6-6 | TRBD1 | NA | CASGTRRDRGAGYTF | TGTGCCAGCGGAACCCGTCGGGACAGGGGGGCTGGCTACACCTTC
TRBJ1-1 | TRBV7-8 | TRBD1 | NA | CASSKGTGGLAEAFF | TGTGCCAGCAGCAAGGGGACAGGGGGCCTCGCTGAAGCTTTCTTT
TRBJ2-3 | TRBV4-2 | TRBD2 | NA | CASSQRGAGGLSTDTQYF | TGTGCCAGCAGCCAACGCGGTGCGGGGGGTTTAAGCACAGATACGCAGTATTTT
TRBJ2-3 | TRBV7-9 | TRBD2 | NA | CASSLSGLGQDTQYF | TGTGCCAGCAGCTTATCGGGACTAGGACAGGATACGCAGTATTTT
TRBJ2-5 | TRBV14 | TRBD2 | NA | CASSQETSGTPFQETQYF | TGTGCCAGCAGCCAAGAAACTAGCGGAACACCTTTCCAAGAGACCCAGTACTTC
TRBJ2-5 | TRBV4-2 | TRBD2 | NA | CASSQDTRTSEETQYF | TGTGCCAGCAGCCAAGATACCCGGACTAGCGAGGAGACCCAGTACTTC
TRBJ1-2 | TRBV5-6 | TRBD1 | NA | CASSLAGGSGYTF | TGTGCCAGCAGCTTGGCAGGGGGCAGTGGCTACACCTTC
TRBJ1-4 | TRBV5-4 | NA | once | CASSLGTEEKLFF | TGTGCCAGCAGCCTGGGGACGGAAGAAAAACTGTTTTTT
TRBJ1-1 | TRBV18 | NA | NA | CASSSLNGEAFF | TGTGCCAGCTCATCTCTAAACGGTGAAGCTTTCTTT
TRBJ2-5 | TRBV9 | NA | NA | CASSVPAGGGETQYF | TGTGCCAGCAGCGTACCGGCAGGCGGAGGAGAGACCCAGTACTTC
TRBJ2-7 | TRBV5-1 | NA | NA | CASSPQGGVREQYF | TGCGCCAGCAGCCCACAGGGCGGGGTTCGCGAGCAGTACTTC
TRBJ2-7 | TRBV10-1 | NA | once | CASSELTPGRTGEQYF | TGCGCCAGCAGTGAGTTAACTCCGGGACGCACGGGCGAGCAGTACTTC
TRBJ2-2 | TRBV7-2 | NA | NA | CASSLRGGGELFF | TGTGCCAGCAGCTTACGGGGTGGTGGGGAGCTGTTTTTT
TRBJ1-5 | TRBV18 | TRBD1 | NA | CASSSLDRGNQPQHF | TGTGCCAGCTCATCGTTAGACAGGGGGAATCAGCCCCAGCATTTT
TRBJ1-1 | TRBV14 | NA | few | CASSQGTEAFF | TGTGCCAGCAGCCAGGGAACTGAAGCTTTCTTT
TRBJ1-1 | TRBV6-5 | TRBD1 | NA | CASSLLRQGAPVAAFF | TGTGCCAGCAGTTTACTCCGACAGGGGGCGCCGGTAGCAGCTTTCTTT
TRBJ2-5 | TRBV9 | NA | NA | CASSVGLLDYFRETQYF | TGTGCCAGCAGCGTAGGACTTTTAGACTACTTTCGGGAGACCCAGTACTTC
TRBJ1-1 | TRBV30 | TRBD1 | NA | CAWNSQGYTEAFF | TGTGCCTGGAACTCACAGGGGTACACTGAAGCTTTCTTT
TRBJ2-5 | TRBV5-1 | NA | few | CASSQSGALAETQYF | TGCGCCAGCAGCCAATCCGGGGCCCTCGCAGAGACCCAGTACTTC
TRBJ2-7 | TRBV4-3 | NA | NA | CASSQDRQAKGYEQYF | TGCGCCAGCAGCCAAGATCGACAGGCAAAGGGGTACGAGCAGTACTTC